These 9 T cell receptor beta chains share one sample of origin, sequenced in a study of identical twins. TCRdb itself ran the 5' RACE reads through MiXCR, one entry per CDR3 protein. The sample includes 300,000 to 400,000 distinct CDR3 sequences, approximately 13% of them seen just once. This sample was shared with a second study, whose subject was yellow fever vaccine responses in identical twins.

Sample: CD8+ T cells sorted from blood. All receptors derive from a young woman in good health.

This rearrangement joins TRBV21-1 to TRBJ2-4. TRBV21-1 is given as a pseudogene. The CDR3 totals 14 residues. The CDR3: CASSKYLAKNIQYF. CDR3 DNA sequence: TGTGCCAGCAGCAAATACCTAGCCAAAAACATTCAGTACTTC.

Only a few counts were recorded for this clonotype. The CDR3 is CASSLWGNYEQYF. The CDR3 DNA follows: TGTGCCAGCAGCTTGTGGGGCAACTACGAGCAGTACTTC. The chain joins TRBV5-6 to TRBJ2-7; D is perhaps TRBD1 (5 bases). Trimming removed 1 base at V and 3 bases at J, with 8 bases between. Germline CDR1 is SGHDT and CDR2 is YYEEEE. CDR3 length: 13 residues. Looking up the rest from reference TRBV5-6 and TRBJ2-7 gives the full variable domain: DAGVTQSPTHLIKTRGQQVTLRCSPKSGHDTVSWYQQALGQGPQFIFQYYEEEERQRGNFPDRFSGHQFPNYSSELNVNALLLGDSALYLCASSLWGNYEQYFGPGTRLTVT.

CDR3 in amino acids: CASSLRGRTTDTQYF. In DNA form, the CDR3 reads TGTGCCAGCAGTTTACGGGGCAGAACTACAGATACGCAGTATTTT. V usage is TRBV27 and J usage is TRBJ2-3; possibly TRBD1 or TRBD2 for D (5 bases each). The V gene's germline CDR1 is MNHEY and CDR2 SMNVEV (reference sequence). The ends were cut back, 2 bases at V and 3 bases at J, with 12 bases in the middle. This CDR3 comprises 15 residues.

The CDR3 nucleotides read TGTGCCAGCAGTTTCCGGAATGCTAATGAAAAACTGTTTTTT. Translating it yields CASSFRNANEKLFF. The rearrangement joins TRBV27 to TRBJ1-4; D is undetermined. Germline V gene lookup returns CDR1 MNHEY and CDR2 SMNVEV (reference sequence). The CDR3 covers 14 residues. Trimming pared 3 bases from V and 3 bases from J, leaving 8 bases between.

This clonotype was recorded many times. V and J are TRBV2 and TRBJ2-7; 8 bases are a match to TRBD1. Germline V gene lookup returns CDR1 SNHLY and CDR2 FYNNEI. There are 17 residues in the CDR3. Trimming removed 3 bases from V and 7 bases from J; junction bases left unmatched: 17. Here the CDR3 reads CASSDPEGRGPREEQYV. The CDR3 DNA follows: TGTGCCAGCAGTGATCCGGAGGGCAGGGGGCCTCGGGAGGAGCAGTACGTC.

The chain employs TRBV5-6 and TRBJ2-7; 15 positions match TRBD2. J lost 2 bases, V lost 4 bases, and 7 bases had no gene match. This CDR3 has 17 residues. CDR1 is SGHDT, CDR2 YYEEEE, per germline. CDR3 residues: CASSKGTSGRLTYEQYF. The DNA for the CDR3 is TGTGCCAGCAGCAAGGGGACTAGCGGGAGGTTAACCTACGAGCAGTACTTC.

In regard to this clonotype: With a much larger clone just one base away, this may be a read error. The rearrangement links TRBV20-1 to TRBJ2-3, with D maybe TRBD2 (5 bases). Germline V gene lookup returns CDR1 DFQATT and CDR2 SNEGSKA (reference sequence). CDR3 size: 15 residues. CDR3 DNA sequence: TGCTGTGCTAGACCACGGGGAAGGTACACAGATACGCAGTATTTT. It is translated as CCARPRGRYTDTQYF.

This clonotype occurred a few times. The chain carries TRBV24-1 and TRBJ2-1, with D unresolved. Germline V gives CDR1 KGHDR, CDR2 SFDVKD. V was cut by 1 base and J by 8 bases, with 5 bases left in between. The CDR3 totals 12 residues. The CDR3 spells CATSDLSDEQFF. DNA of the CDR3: TGTGCCACCAGTGATTTATCGGATGAGCAGTTCTTC.

The CDR3 nucleotides are TGTGCCAGCAGTTACTCTCAGGGGGTCATTAACACCGGGGAGCTGTTTTTT. This gives the protein CASSYSQGVINTGELFF. V usage is TRBV6-5 and J usage is TRBJ2-2, with 7 positions matching TRBD1. With 0 bases clipped from V and 2 bases from J, the junction kept 6 bases outside the gene matches. The CDR3 has 17 amino acids. CDR1 is MNHEY and CDR2 is SVGAGI in the germline V gene.